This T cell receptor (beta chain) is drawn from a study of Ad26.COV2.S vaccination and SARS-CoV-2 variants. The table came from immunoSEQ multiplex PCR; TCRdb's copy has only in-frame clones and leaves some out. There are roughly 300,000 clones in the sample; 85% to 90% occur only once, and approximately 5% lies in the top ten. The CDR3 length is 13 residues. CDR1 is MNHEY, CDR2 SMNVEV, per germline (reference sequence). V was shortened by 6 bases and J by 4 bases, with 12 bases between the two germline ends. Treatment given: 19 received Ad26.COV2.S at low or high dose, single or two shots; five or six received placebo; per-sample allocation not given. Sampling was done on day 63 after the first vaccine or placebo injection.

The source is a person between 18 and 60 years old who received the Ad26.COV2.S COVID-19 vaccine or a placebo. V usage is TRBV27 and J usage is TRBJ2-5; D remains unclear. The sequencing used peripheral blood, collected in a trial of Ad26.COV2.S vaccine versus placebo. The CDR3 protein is CASSGGTRETQYF. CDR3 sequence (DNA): TGTGCCAGCAGCGGTGGTACCCGAGAGACCCAGTACTTC.